This T cell receptor beta chain was recorded in a study of T-cell reconstitution after alpha-beta-depleted transplantation in children. CDR1 is SGHRS, CDR2 YFSETQ, per germline. CDR3 length: 16 amino acids. V was pared by 1 base and J by 4 bases, with 17 bases between. Study-wide points: T cells produced anew were the main source of T-cell counts and diversity one year after transplant.

Construction of the TCRbeta library involved unique molecular identifiers. TCRdb independently ran MiXCR on the PCR reads; one entry per CDR3 protein. The sample holds 350,000 to 500,000 distinct CDR3 sequences; about 45% are singletons and the top ten take 27%. In the case of this clonotype: Antigen specificity is unknown.

J is TRBJ2-5 and V is TRBV5-1, with a tentative D call TRBD1 (6 bases). This clonotype originated in a girl aged 2-10 years with aplastic anemia, due to receive a stem cell transplant. The sequencing used PBMCs, collected before TCRalphabeta/CD19-depleted stem cell transplant. The CDR3 loop is CASSLTTGKRTETQYF. The CDR3 DNA is TGCGCCAGCAGCTTGACCACAGGGAAGAGGACAGAGACCCAGTACTTC.